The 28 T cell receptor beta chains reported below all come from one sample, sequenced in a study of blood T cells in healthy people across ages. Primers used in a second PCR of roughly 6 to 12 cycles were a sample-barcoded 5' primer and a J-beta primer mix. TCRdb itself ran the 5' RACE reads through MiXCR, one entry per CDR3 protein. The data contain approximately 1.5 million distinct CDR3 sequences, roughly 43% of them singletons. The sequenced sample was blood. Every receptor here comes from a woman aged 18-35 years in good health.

The CDR3 loop is CASEREGYNEQYF. The CDR3 DNA follows: TGTGCCAGCGAGCGGGAGGGTTACAATGAGCAGTACTTC. The V gene is TRBV6-2 or TRBV6-3, the J gene TRBJ2-5; 10 positions match TRBD2. The CDR3 runs to 13 residues. The V gene end was trimmed by 8 bases and the J gene end by 11 bases; junction bases not matched to a gene: 11. The germline V gene encodes CDR1 MNHEY and CDR2 SVGEGT.

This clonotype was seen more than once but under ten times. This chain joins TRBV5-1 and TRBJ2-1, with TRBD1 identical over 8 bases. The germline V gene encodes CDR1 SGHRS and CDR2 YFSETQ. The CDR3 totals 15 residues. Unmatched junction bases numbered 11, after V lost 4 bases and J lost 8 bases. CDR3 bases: TGCGCCAGCAGCCCGGGTGGGACAGGTTACGATGAGCAGTTCTTC. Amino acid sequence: CASSPGGTGYDEQFF. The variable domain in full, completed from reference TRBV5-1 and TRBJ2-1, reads KAGVTQTPRYLIKTRGQQVTLSCSPISGHRSVSWYQQTPGQGLQFLFEYFSETQRNKGNFPGRFSGRQFSNSRSEMNVSTLELGDSALYLCASSPGGTGYDEQFFGPGTRLTVL.

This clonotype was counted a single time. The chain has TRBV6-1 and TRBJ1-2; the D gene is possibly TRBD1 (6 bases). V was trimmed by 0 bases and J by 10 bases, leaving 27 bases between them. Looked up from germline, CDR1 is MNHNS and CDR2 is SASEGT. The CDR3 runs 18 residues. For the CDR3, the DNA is TGTGCCAGCAGTGAAGCGTATAAGAGGGGGGCAACCTCTGAGACCTACACCTTC. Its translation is CASSEAYKRGATSETYTF.

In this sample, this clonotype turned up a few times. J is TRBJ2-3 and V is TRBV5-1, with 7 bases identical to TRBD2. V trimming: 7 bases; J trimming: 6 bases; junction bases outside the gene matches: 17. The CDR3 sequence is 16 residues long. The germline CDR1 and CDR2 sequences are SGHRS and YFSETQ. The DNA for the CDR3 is TGCGCCAGCTCAACAACTTCTAGCGGCTTTGGGGATACGCAGTATTTT. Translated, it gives CASSTTSSGFGDTQYF. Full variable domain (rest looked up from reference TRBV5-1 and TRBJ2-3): KAGVTQTPRYLIKTRGQQVTLSCSPISGHRSVSWYQQTPGQGLQFLFEYFSETQRNKGNFPGRFSGRQFSNSRSEMNVSTLELGDSALYLCASSTTSSGFGDTQYFGPGTRLTVL.

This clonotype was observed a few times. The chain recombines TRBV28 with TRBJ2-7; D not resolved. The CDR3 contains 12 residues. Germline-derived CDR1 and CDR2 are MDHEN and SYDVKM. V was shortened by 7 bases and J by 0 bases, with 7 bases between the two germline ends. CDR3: CASTWSSYEQYF. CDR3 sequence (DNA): TGTGCCAGCACCTGGAGCTCCTACGAGCAGTACTTC.

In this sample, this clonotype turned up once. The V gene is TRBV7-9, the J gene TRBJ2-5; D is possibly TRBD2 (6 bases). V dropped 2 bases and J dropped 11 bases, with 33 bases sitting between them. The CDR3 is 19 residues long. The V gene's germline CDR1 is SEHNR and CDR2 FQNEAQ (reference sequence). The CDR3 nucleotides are TGTGCCAGCAGCTTATTGGTTTCTAGCGATGATCGTTCCTACAATGAGCAGTACTTC. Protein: CASSLLVSSDDRSYNEQYF.

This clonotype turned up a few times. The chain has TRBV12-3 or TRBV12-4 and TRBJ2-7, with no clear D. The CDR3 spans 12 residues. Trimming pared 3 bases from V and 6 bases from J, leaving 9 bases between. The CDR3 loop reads CASSLDRLEQYF. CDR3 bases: TGTGCCAGCAGTTTGGACCGGCTCGAGCAGTACTTC.

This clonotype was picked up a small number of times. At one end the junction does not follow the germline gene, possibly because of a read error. CDR3 sequence reads: CASSQVYSNQPQHF. Here the CDR3 DNA reads TGCGCCAGCAGTCAAGTGTATAGCAATCAGCCCCAGCATTTT. The chain employs TRBV4-1 and TRBJ1-5; D remains ambiguous. Germline assignment: CDR1 MGHRA and CDR2 YSYEKL. The CDR3 sequence is 14 residues long.

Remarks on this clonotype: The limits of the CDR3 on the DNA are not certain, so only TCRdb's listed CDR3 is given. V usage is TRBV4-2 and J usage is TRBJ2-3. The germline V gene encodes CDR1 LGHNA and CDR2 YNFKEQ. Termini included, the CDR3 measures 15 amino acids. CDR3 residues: CASSRHFGNTDTQYF.

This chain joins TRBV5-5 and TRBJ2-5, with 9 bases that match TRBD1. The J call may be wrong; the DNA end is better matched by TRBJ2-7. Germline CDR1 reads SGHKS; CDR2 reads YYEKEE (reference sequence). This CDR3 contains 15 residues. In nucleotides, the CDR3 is TGTGCCAGCAGCTTCTACAGGACAGGGGAAGCCGAGCAGTACTTC. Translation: CASSFYRTGEAEQYF.

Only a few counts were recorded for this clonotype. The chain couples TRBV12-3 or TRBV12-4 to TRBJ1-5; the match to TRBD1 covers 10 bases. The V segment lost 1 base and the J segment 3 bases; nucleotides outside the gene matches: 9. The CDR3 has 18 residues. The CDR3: CASSLGGRGQGINQPQHF. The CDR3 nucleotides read TGTGCCAGCAGTTTAGGGGGCCGGGGACAGGGGATCAATCAGCCCCAGCATTTT.

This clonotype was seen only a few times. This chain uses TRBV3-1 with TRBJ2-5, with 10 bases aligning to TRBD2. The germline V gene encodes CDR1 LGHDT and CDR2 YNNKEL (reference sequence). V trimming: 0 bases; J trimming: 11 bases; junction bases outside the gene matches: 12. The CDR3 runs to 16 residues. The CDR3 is CASSQDLAGDSPGQYF. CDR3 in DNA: TGTGCCAGCAGCCAAGATCTAGCGGGGGACTCTCCGGGGCAGTACTTC.

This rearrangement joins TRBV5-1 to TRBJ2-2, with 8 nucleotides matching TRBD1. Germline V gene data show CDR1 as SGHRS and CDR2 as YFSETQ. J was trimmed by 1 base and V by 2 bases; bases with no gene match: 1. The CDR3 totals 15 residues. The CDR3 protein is CASSFGQGNTGELFF. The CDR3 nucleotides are TGCGCCAGCAGCTTCGGACAGGGGAACACCGGGGAGCTGTTTTTT.

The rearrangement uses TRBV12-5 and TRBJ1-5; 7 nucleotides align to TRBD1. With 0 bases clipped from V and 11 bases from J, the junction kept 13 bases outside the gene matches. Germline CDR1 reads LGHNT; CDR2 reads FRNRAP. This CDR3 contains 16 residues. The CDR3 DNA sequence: TGTGCTAGTGGTTTGGTAATAACAGGGGACATAGGAGCCCAGCATTTT. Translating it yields CASGLVITGDIGAQHF.

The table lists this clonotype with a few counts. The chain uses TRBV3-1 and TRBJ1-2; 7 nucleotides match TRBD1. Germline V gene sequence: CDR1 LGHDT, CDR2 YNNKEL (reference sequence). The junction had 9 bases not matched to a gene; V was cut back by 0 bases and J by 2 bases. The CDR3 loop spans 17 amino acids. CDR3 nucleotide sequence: TGTGCCAGCAGCCAAGATCGGAGGGGGCGTCCCAACTATGGCTACACCTTC. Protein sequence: CASSQDRRGRPNYGYTF.

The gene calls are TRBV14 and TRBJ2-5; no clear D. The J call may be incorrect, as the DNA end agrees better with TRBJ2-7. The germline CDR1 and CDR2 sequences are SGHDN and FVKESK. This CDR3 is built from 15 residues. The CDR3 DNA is TGTGCCAGCAGCCCCCGGCGAGCAGGTGTATACGAGCAGTACTTC. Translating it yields CASSPRRAGVYEQYF.

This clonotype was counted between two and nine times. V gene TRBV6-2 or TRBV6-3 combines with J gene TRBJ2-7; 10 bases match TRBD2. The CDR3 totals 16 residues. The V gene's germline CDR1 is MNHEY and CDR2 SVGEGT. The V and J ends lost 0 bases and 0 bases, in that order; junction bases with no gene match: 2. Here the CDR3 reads CASSYSASGSSYEQYF. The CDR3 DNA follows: TGTGCCAGCAGTTACTCTGCTAGCGGGAGCTCCTACGAGCAGTACTTC.

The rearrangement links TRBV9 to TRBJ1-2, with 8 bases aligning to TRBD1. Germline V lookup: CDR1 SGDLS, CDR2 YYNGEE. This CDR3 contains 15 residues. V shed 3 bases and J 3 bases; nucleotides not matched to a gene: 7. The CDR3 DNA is TGTGCCAGCAGCGCCGACAGGGGAGATCACTATGGCTACACCTTC. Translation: CASSADRGDHYGYTF.

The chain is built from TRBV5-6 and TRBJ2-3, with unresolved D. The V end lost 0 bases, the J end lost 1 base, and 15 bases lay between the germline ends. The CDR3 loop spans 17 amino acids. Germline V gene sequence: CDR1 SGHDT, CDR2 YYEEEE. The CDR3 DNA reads TGTGCCAGCAGCTTGGCCTTAACAGCTGGGCGCACAGATACGCAGTATTTT. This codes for CASSLALTAGRTDTQYF.

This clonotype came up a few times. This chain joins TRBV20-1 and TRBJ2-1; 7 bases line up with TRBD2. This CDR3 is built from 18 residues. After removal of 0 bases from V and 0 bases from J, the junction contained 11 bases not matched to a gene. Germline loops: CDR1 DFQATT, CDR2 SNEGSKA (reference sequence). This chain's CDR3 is CSARDPPGRGSSYNEQFF. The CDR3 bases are TGCAGTGCTAGAGACCCCCCTGGGCGCGGGAGCTCCTACAATGAGCAGTTCTTC.

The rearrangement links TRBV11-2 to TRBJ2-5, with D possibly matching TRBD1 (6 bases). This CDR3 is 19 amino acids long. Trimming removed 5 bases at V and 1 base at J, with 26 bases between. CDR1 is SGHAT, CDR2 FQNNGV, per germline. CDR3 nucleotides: TGTGCCAGCAGCCGAATTTTTAGCACAGGGCCTTTAAGCCAAGAGACCCAGTACTTC. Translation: CASSRIFSTGPLSQETQYF.

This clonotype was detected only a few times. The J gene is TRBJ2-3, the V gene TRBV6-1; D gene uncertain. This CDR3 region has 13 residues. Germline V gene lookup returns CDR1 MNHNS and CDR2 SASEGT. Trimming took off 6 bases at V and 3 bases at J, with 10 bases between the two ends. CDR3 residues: CASRDPLTDTQYF. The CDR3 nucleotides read TGTGCCAGCAGGGACCCCCTGACAGATACGCAGTATTTT.

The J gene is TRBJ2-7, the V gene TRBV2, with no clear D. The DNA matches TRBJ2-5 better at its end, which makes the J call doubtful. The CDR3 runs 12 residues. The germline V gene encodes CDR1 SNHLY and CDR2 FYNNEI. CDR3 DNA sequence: TGTGCCAGCAGTGAAGCCCCGGAGACCCAGTACTTC. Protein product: CASSEAPETQYF.

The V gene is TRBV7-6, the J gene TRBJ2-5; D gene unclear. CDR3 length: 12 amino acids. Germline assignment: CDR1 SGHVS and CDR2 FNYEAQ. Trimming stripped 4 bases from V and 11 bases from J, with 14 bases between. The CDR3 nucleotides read TGTGCCAGCAGCTCCCTCAGGTCTGAGCAGTACTTC. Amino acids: CASSSLRSEQYF. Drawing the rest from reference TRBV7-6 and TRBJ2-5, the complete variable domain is GAGVSQSPRYKVTKRGQDVALRCDPISGHVSLYWYRQALGQGPEFLTYFNYEAQQDKSGLPNDRFSAERPEGSISTLTIQRTEQRDSAMYRCASSSLRSEQYFGPGTRLLVL.

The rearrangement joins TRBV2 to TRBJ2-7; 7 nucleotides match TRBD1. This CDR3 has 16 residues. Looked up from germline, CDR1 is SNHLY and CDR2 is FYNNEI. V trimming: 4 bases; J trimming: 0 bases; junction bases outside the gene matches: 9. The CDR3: CASSGRTGPFSYEQYF. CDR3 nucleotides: TGTGCCAGCAGTGGGCGGACAGGACCCTTCTCCTACGAGCAGTACTTC.

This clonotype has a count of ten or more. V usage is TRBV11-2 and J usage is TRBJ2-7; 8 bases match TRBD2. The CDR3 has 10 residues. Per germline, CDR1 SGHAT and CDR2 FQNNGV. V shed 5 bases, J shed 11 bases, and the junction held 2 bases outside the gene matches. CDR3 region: CASSRSGKYF. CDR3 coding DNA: TGTGCCAGCAGCCGTAGCGGGAAGTACTTC.

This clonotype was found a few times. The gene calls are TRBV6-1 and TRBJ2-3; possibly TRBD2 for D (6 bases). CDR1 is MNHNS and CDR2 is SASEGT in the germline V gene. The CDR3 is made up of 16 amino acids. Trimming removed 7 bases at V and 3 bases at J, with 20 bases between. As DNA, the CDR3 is TGTGCCAGCACCAGACGGGGGACGTCAGTGACAGATACGCAGTATTTT. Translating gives CASTRRGTSVTDTQYF.

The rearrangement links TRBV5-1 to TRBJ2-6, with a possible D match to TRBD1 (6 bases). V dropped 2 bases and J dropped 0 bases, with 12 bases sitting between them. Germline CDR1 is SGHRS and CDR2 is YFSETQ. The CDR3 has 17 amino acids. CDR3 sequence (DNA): TGCGCCAGCAGCTTTTGGGACACAGGCTCTGGGGCCAACGTCCTGACTTTC. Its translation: CASSFWDTGSGANVLTF.